This TCR beta chain stems from a study of OX40 agonist ivuxolimab in advanced cancers. Points from the study as a whole: Clonal expansion from baseline to week 6 occurred in both CD4+ and CD8+ T cells.

With regard to this clone: The antigen remains unidentified.

Data came from immunoSEQ multiplex PCR; TCRdb stores just in-frame clones and leaves some out. Of some 13,000 clones listed, approximately 75% are singletons. Patients were ineligible given autoimmune disease history or systemic immunosuppression. Trimming at V came to 6 bases and at J to 5 bases, leaving 8 bases not matched to a gene. The CDR3 loop spans 14 amino acids. Per the germline V gene, CDR1 is WSHSY and CDR2 is SAAADI. The chain carries TRBV10-2 and TRBJ2-5; 8 nucleotides align to TRBD1. The sample was CD4+ or CD8+ T cells sorted from blood, taken in a trial of the OX40 agonist ivuxolimab. The TCR comes from an adult with an advanced solid tumor such as melanoma, head and neck, liver or kidney cancer. The CDR3 DNA is TGCGCCAGCAGGACGGACAGGGCAGGGGAGACCCAGTACTTC. Its protein product is CASRTDRAGETQYF.